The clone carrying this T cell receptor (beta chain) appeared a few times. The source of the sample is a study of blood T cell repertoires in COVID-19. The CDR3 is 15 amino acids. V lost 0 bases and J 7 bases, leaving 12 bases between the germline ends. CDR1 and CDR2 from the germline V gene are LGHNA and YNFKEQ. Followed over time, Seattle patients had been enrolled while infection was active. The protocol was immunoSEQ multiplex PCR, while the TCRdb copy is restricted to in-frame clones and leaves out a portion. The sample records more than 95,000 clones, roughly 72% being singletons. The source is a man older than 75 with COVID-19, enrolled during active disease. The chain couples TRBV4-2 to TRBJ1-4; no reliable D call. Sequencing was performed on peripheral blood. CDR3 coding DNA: TGTGCCAGCAGCCAAGACGTCGGGGTTGGTGAAAAACTGTTTTTT. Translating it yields CASSQDVGVGEKLFF.